The 10 T cell receptor beta chains listed next were all sequenced from one sample in a study of T-cell reconstitution after alpha-beta-depleted transplantation in children. For TCRbeta, the library was prepared with unique molecular identifiers. TCRdb re-analysed the PCR reads in MiXCR, keeping a single row per CDR3 protein. The sample consists of 500,000 to 600,000 distinct CDR3 sequences, around 16% of them appearing once. Sequenced here: PBMCs from the stem cell graft donor, sampled from the stem cell graft. The receptors stem from a human donor who donated a stem cell graft to a child with acute lymphoblastic leukemia.

The sample holds a few counts of this clonotype. Given a much more abundant clone one base away, this may be a read error. The chain employs TRBV5-6 and TRBJ2-3, with D uncertain. There are 12 residues in the CDR3. Germline CDR1 and CDR2: SGHDT and YYEEEE. V lost 2 bases and J 4 bases, leaving 5 bases between the germline ends. CDR3 in DNA: TGTGCCAGCAGCTTCGTCCCAGATACGCAGTATTTT. This sequence encodes CASSFVPDTQYF.

This clonotype has more than one count but fewer than ten. The J gene is TRBJ2-1, the V gene TRBV29-1; D ambiguous. Per germline, CDR1 SQVTM and CDR2 ANQGSEA. This CDR3 contains 13 residues. V was shortened by 3 bases and J by 3 bases, with 9 bases between the two germline ends. CDR3 amino acids: CSVDLNVYNEQFF. CDR3 nucleotides: TGCAGCGTTGATCTCAACGTCTACAATGAGCAGTTCTTC.

The chain joins TRBV29-1 to TRBJ2-5; D remains unclear. CDR3 length: 9 residues. Germline values: CDR1 SQVTM, CDR2 ANQGSEA. Trimming removed 1 base at V and 10 bases at J, with 4 bases between. CDR3 in amino acids: CSVEGGQYF. The CDR3 nucleotides are TGCAGCGTTGAAGGAGGCCAGTACTTC.

The chain carries TRBV7-3 and TRBJ2-1, with D tentatively TRBD1 or TRBD2 (5 bases each). The germline gives CDR1 SGHTA, CDR2 FQGTGA. Trimming shortened V by 5 bases and J by 4 bases, and 24 bases separated the two germline ends. The CDR3 covers 18 residues. The CDR3 reads CASSLLQGEWRQYNEQFF. DNA for the CDR3: TGTGCCAGCAGCCTCCTTCAGGGAGAGTGGAGGCAATACAATGAGCAGTTCTTC.

This clonotype was seen only a few times. The rearrangement joins TRBV11-2 to TRBJ1-5; no reliable D call. The germline V gene encodes CDR1 SGHAT and CDR2 FQNNGV. V was cut by 3 bases and J by 4 bases, with 7 bases left in between. The CDR3 covers 13 residues. The CDR3 sequence is CASSLIRNQPQHF. DNA of the CDR3: TGTGCCAGCAGCTTGATTAGGAATCAGCCCCAGCATTTT.

Note on this clonotype: An end of the junction does not agree with germline; a read error may underlie this. CDR3 sequence reads: CASRIQPFGNLPLHF. DNA of the CDR3: TGTGCCAGCAGGATTCAGCCGTTTGGGAATTTACCCCTCCACTTT. The chain uses TRBV7-3 and TRBJ1-6; D is undetermined. The CDR3 is made up of 15 amino acids. Germline V gene data show CDR1 as SGHTA and CDR2 as FQGTGA.

This clonotype came up a few times. A much larger clone is a single base away; this may be a read error. This CDR3 reads CASSLGKQPQHF. DNA of the CDR3: TGTGCCAGCAGTTTGGGCAAGCAGCCCCAGCATTTT. This chain links TRBV12-3 or TRBV12-4 with TRBJ1-5; unclear D gene. The CDR3 is made up of 12 amino acids.

The table lists this clonotype with a few counts. This rearrangement joins TRBV5-1 to TRBJ1-1; TRBD1 might be the D (6 bases). Looked up from germline, CDR1 is SGHRS and CDR2 is YFSETQ. The CDR3 runs to 21 residues. Trimming took 6 bases from V and 1 from J, leaving 34 bases between them. CDR3 coding DNA: TGCGCCAGCACGTCGCTGGGGGGGGCACAGACAATTCCACGGTCGAACACTGAAGCTTTCTTT. Encoded protein: CASTSLGGAQTIPRSNTEAFF.

CDR3 in DNA: TGCAGTGCTAGAGGGGGAGGGGGGGTAAGCAATCAGCCCCAGCATTTT. Amino acids: CSARGGGGVSNQPQHF. The J gene is TRBJ1-5, the V gene TRBV20-1, with D tentatively TRBD1 (6 bases). This CDR3 contains 16 residues. CDR1 DFQATT and CDR2 SNEGSKA come from the germline V gene (reference sequence). V shed 1 base and J shed 1 base, with 14 bases lying between them.

The sample holds a few counts of this clonotype. The gene calls are TRBV20-1 and TRBJ2-7; D unresolved. V lost 4 bases to trimming and J lost 3 bases, with 7 bases between them. CDR1 is DFQATT and CDR2 is SNEGSKA in the germline V gene (reference sequence). This CDR3 is built from 11 residues. The CDR3 is CSATSGYEQYF. As DNA, the CDR3 is TGCAGTGCTACATCGGGCTACGAGCAGTACTTC.